These T cell receptor beta chains were read from a single sample in a study of blood T cell repertoires in COVID-19. Libraries were prepared by immunoSEQ multiplex PCR; TCRdb keeps only in-frame clonotypes and omits some of them. The sample shows some 490,000 clones, about nine tenths of them seen only once. The sequenced material came from PBMCs or T cells enriched from blood (not recorded which). Receptor source: a woman aged 55-69 years who had recovered from COVID-19. Both conserved end residues are part of each CDR3. A D gene is named only where the DNA matches it firmly. The size entry is marked missing in some rows and otherwise reads once, few, many or a size class.

d_call	j_call	clone_size	v_call	cdr3_aa	cdr3_nt
TRBD1	TRBJ2-1	.	TRBV4-1	CASSQVLTLDRGEYNKQFF	TGCGCCAGCAGCCAAGTCCTGACTCTGGACAGGGGGGAATACAATAAGCAGTTCTTC
.	TRBJ1-2	.	TRBV6-5	CASSTSTGARGYTF	TGTGCCAGCAGCACAAGCACTGGGGCGCGCGGCTACACCTTC
.	TRBJ1-5	.	TRBV10-3	CAISGVWGGEWHF	TGTGCCATCAGTGGAGTTTGGGGGGGAGAGTGGCATTTT
TRBD2	TRBJ2-4	.	TRBV29-1	CSVGGSGDAKNIQYF	TGCAGCGTCGGAGGGAGCGGGGATGCCAAAAACATTCAGTACTTC
TRBD1	TRBJ2-1	once	TRBV30	CAWSRGNNEQFF	TGTGCCTGGAGCAGGGGGAACAATGAGCAGTTCTTC
.	TRBJ1-6	.	TRBV29-1	CSGRSSYNSPLHF	TGCAGCGGTAGGAGCTCCTATAATTCACCCCTCCACTTT
.	TRBJ1-3	few	TRBV3-1/TRBV3-2	CASSLQGTSGNTIYF	TGTGCCAGCAGCCTACAGGGTACATCTGGAAACACCATATATTTT
.	TRBJ1-2	.	TRBV4-1	CASSQEWIEGNYGYTF	TGCGCCAGCAGCCAAGAATGGATAGAGGGTAACTATGGCTACACCTTC
TRBD2	TRBJ2-3	.	TRBV18	CASSPGLAPDTQYF	TGTGCCAGCTCACCCGGACTAGCGCCAGATACGCAGTATTTT
TRBD2	TRBJ2-1	.	TRBV7-2	CASSLNSGGANEQFF	TGTGCCAGCAGCTTAAATAGCGGGGGGGCCAATGAGCAGTTCTTC
.	TRBJ1-2	.	TRBV3-1/TRBV3-2	CASSQEAGQGSGYTF	TGTGCCAGCAGCCAAGAAGCGGGGCAGGGAAGTGGCTACACCTTC
.	TRBJ1-1	.	TRBV4-1	CASSILLQGARLPNTEAFF	TGCGCCAGCAGCATCCTGTTACAGGGAGCACGGCTCCCGAACACTGAAGCTTTCTTT
.	TRBJ1-2	.	TRBV19	CASSPPGNSYGYTF	TGTGCCAGTAGTCCTCCAGGGAACAGCTATGGCTACACCTTC
.	TRBJ2-2	.	TRBV28	CASSQHSTGELFF	TGTGCCAGCAGCCAACACAGCACCGGGGAGCTGTTTTTT
.	TRBJ2-1	.	TRBV9	CASSQGVESYNEQFF	TGTGCCAGCAGCCAGGGTGTGGAATCCTACAATGAGCAGTTCTTC
TRBD1	TRBJ1-4	.	TRBV10-1	CASSDSGTGVEKLFF	TGCGCCAGCAGTGATTCCGGGACAGGGGTAGAAAAACTGTTTTTT
.	TRBJ2-5	once	TRBV9	CASSGEQETQYF	TGTGCCAGCAGCGGCGAACAAGAGACCCAGTACTTC
TRBD1	TRBJ1-2	.	TRBV6-6	CASVKTGVEDGYTF	TGTGCCAGCGTAAAGACAGGGGTGGAGGATGGCTACACCTTC
TRBD1	TRBJ1-5	once	TRBV23-1	CASSQSDGDRVRNQPQHF	TGCGCCAGCAGTCAATCGGATGGGGACAGGGTACGCAATCAGCCCCAGCATTTT
TRBD1	TRBJ1-1	.	TRBV7-7	CASSPGQDHEAFF	TGTGCTAGCAGCCCCGGACAGGACCATGAAGCTTTCTTT
TRBD1	TRBJ2-1	.	TRBV6-5	CASSPSTGIYNEQFF	TGTGCCAGCAGTCCCTCGACAGGGATCTACAATGAGCAGTTCTTC
.	TRBJ2-3	.	TRBV6-1	CASSELITTSGDTQYF	TGTGCCAGCAGTGAACTTATTACAACCTCCGGGGATACGCAGTATTTT
.	TRBJ1-3	.	TRBV12-3/TRBV12-4	CASSTSSGNTIYF	TGTGCCAGCAGTACTAGCTCTGGAAACACCATATATTTT
TRBD1	TRBJ2-2	.	TRBV24-1	CATAGTGPTGELFF	TGTGCCACCGCCGGGACAGGGCCCACCGGGGAGCTGTTTTTT
TRBD1	TRBJ2-4	.	TRBV27	CASSLMIGTGKNIQYF	TGTGCCAGCAGTTTAATGATTGGGACAGGAAAAAACATTCAGTACTTC
TRBD1	TRBJ2-5	.	TRBV12-3/TRBV12-4	CASTRDSQETQYF	TGTGCCAGCACCCGGGACAGCCAAGAGACCCAGTACTTC
TRBD2	TRBJ2-1	.	TRBV19	CASSITSAQPYNEQFF	TGTGCCAGTAGTATCACTAGCGCCCAACCCTACAATGAGCAGTTCTTC
.	TRBJ2-3	once	TRBV2	CASPDGGDTQYF	TGTGCCAGTCCAGACGGGGGAGATACGCAGTATTTT
.	TRBJ1-1	.	TRBV10-2	CASSDDVAANTEAFF	TGCGCCAGCAGTGATGACGTAGCAGCCAACACTGAAGCTTTCTTT
TRBD1	TRBJ1-2	.	TRBV5-1	CASSFQPTGGNYGYTF	TGCGCCAGCAGCTTTCAACCGACAGGGGGCAACTATGGCTACACCTTC
.	TRBJ2-2	.	TRBV7-8	CASSPPKNTGELFF	TGTGCCAGCAGCCCCCCAAAGAACACCGGGGAGCTGTTTTTT
TRBD1	TRBJ1-2	.	TRBV3-1/TRBV3-2	CASSSTSGTGDGGYTF	TGTGCCAGCAGCTCTACATCGGGGACAGGGGACGGGGGCTACACCTTC
.	TRBJ1-1	few	TRBV7-8	CASSLSRRRNTEAFF	TGTGCCAGCAGCCTATCACGTCGGAGGAACACTGAAGCTTTCTTT
.	TRBJ2-3	.	TRBV5-4	CASSRGTSTDTQYF	TGTGCCAGTTCGCGGGGTACTAGCACAGATACGCAGTATTTT
TRBD1	TRBJ2-7	.	TRBV5-1	CASSLAGTGYEQYF	TGCGCCAGCAGCTTGGCCGGGACAGGCTACGAGCAGTACTTC
TRBD1	TRBJ1-2	few	TRBV2	CASSETGGYYGYTF	TGTGCCAGCAGTGAGACAGGGGGCTACTATGGCTACACCTTC
.	TRBJ1-2	.	TRBV6-5	CASIPSVLYGYTF	TGTGCCAGCATCCCATCCGTACTCTATGGCTACACCTTC
TRBD1	TRBJ1-3	few	TRBV6-6	CASSPGTGRGNTIYF	TGTGCCAGCAGCCCCGGGACAGGGCGTGGAAACACCATATATTTT
TRBD1	TRBJ1-5	.	TRBV6-5	CASSSTGASNQPQHF	TGTGCCAGCAGTTCGACAGGGGCCAGCAATCAGCCCCAGCATTTT
.	TRBJ2-2	.	TRBV7-9	CASSTDPRGLNTGELFF	TGTGCCAGCAGCACCGATCCACGGGGTTTGAACACCGGGGAGCTGTTTTTT
.	TRBJ1-3	.	TRBV7-2	CASSLSGSSGNTIYF	TGTGCCAGCAGCTTATCAGGAAGCTCTGGAAACACCATATATTTT
TRBD1	TRBJ1-4	.	TRBV7-7	CASSPGPRDRANEKLFF	TGTGCCAGCAGCCCCGGTCCCCGGGACAGGGCTAATGAAAAACTGTTTTTT
.	TRBJ2-2	.	TRBV5-1	CASSLGAGALNTGELFF	TGCGCCAGCAGCCTCGGGGCAGGGGCCCTGAACACCGGGGAGCTGTTTTTT